These 14 T cell receptor beta chains were sequenced from one sample in a study of shared clonotypes between healthy human individuals. Assay used: immunoSEQ multiplex PCR; TCRdb lists only in-frame clones, some missing. The table includes approximately 710,000 clones, less than 95% detected once. Material for sequencing was memory CD8+ T cells from PBMCs. Subset here: CD45RO+ cells pooled with CCR7-negative TemRA cells. The receptor set was obtained from a man aged 18 to 35 in good health. Some clones in this sample may be carry-over from other donors' samples.

This chain uses TRBV4-3 with TRBJ2-1; the D call may be TRBD1 or TRBD2 (5 bases each). V dropped 1 base and J dropped 11 bases, with 24 bases sitting between them. There are 17 residues in the CDR3. Germline lookup yields CDR1 LGHNA and CDR2 YSLEER. The CDR3 sequence is CASSQGLASGRWEKQFF. The DNA for the CDR3 is TGCGCCAGCAGCCAAGGCCTAGCTTCAGGGCGGTGGGAGAAGCAGTTCTTC.

V is TRBV6-5 and J is TRBJ2-4, with 8 bases that match TRBD2. V was pared by 4 bases and J by 3 bases, with 5 bases of the junction left unmatched. The CDR3 has 15 residues. Germline lookup yields CDR1 MNHEY and CDR2 SVGAGI. CDR3 nucleotide sequence: TGTGCCAGCAGTTCGGGAGGGGGGGTCAAAAACATTCAGTACTTC. Amino acid sequence: CASSSGGGVKNIQYF.

The chain carries TRBV19 and TRBJ1-2, with 12 bases fitting TRBD1. CDR1 and CDR2 (germline): LNHDA, SQIVND (reference sequence). V lost 3 bases to trimming and J lost 5 bases; unmatched junction nucleotides: 4. There are 15 residues in the CDR3. CDR3 protein: CASSIWDRGHYGYTF. The CDR3 nucleotides read TGTGCCAGTAGTATTTGGGACAGGGGGCATTATGGCTACACCTTC.

This chain uses TRBV7-2 with TRBJ1-1; unclear D gene. The V end was cut by 1 base, the J end by 1 base, with 7 bases between. The germline V gene has CDR1 SGHTA and CDR2 FQGNSA. CDR3 size: 14 residues. In DNA form, the CDR3 reads TGTGCCAGCAGCTTAGAATTCTGGAACACTGAAGCTTTCTTT. This sequence encodes CASSLEFWNTEAFF.

The chain links TRBV11-2 to TRBJ2-7; D call uncertain. The V gene lost 3 bases and the J gene lost 4 bases, with 10 bases spanning the gap. The CDR3 sequence is 13 residues long. Germline CDR1 reads SGHAT; CDR2 reads FQNNGV. The DNA of the CDR3 is TGTGCCAGCAGCTTTCAGGATTGGTACGAGCAGTACTTC. Translating it yields CASSFQDWYEQYF.

This chain uses TRBV2 with TRBJ1-5; possible D gene TRBD1, 6 bases. There are 16 residues in the CDR3. Per the germline V gene, CDR1 is SNHLY and CDR2 is FYNNEI. V was shortened by 7 bases and J by 7 bases, with 23 bases between the two germline ends. The CDR3 is CASTSRGSGGDQPQHF. CDR3 nucleotide sequence: TGTGCCAGCACAAGTAGGGGGTCCGGGGGAGACCAGCCCCAGCATTTT.

The chain joins TRBV14 to TRBJ2-4; 11 nucleotides match TRBD2. J gave up 9 bases and V 0 bases, and 13 bases lay outside the gene matches. Germline V gene sequence: CDR1 SGHDN, CDR2 FVKESK. The CDR3 runs to 18 residues. CDR3 residues: CASSQDELLAGDWAIQYF. In DNA form, the CDR3 reads TGTGCCAGCAGCCAAGATGAATTACTAGCGGGAGATTGGGCCATTCAGTACTTC.

The V call is TRBV7-9, the J call TRBJ2-2, with D hard to call. The CDR3 runs to 12 residues. Germline assignment: CDR1 SEHNR and CDR2 FQNEAQ (reference sequence). V gave up 2 bases and J gave up 6 bases, with 4 bases separating them. The CDR3: CASSLTSGELFF. The CDR3 DNA reads TGTGCCAGCAGCTTAACTTCCGGGGAGCTGTTTTTT.

This chain links TRBV7-9 with TRBJ2-1; possible D gene TRBD2, 5 bases. V shed 5 bases and J shed 5 bases, with 19 bases lying between them. The CDR3 covers 16 residues. In germline, CDR1 is SEHNR, CDR2 FQNEAQ (reference sequence). The CDR3 loop is CASSPRESRQDNEQFF. DNA of the CDR3: TGTGCCAGCAGCCCGAGGGAGAGTCGGCAGGACAATGAGCAGTTCTTC.

CDR3 region: CASSQFLAGGFNEQFF. CDR3 coding DNA: TGTGCCAGCAGCCAATTTCTAGCGGGAGGGTTCAATGAGCAGTTCTTC. This chain links TRBV4-2 with TRBJ2-1, with TRBD2 identical over 12 bases. With V trimmed by 2 bases and J by 6 bases, 5 bases remained unmatched. This CDR3 comprises 16 residues. CDR1 is LGHNA and CDR2 is YNFKEQ in the germline V gene.

V usage is TRBV27 and J usage is TRBJ2-7; 8 bases agree with TRBD1. CDR3 length equals 16 residues. The germline V gene has CDR1 MNHEY and CDR2 SMNVEV (reference sequence). The junction had 10 bases not matched to a gene; V was cut back by 6 bases and J by 0 bases. CDR3 sequence reads: CASRQTGTGLSYEQYF. For the CDR3, the DNA is TGTGCCAGCAGACAGACCGGGACAGGCCTCTCCTACGAGCAGTACTTC.

The CDR3 DNA reads as TGTGCCAGCAGTGTAGGACAGGGTGCAGGCTATGGCTACACCTTC. This gives the protein CASSVGQGAGYGYTF. The rearrangement joins TRBV6-1 to TRBJ1-2, with 8 bases that match TRBD1. CDR1 is MNHNS, CDR2 SASEGT, per germline. The V segment lost 4 bases and the J segment 4 bases; nucleotides outside the gene matches: 8. The CDR3 is 15 amino acids.

The chain's CDR3 is CASSDKRGSEAFF. For the CDR3, the DNA is TGTGCCAGCAGCGATAAGAGGGGTTCTGAAGCTTTCTTT. This chain connects TRBV7-9 to TRBJ1-1; maybe TRBD1 (5 bases). The V gene lost 5 bases and the J gene lost 6 bases, with 13 bases spanning the gap. Germline V CDR1 and CDR2: SEHNR, FQNEAQ (reference sequence). The CDR3 loop spans 13 amino acids.

The V gene is TRBV10-1, the J gene TRBJ1-2, with D hard to call. The CDR3 covers 10 residues. V was pared by 6 bases and J by 12 bases, with 11 bases between. Germline-derived CDR1 and CDR2 are WNHNN and SYGVQD (reference sequence). CDR3 bases: TGCGCCAGCAGGGACTCCCCCCACACCTTC. Protein sequence: CASRDSPHTF.